Listed below are T cell receptor beta chains from one sample, sequenced in a study of blood T cell repertoires in COVID-19. Clones were sequenced by immunoSEQ multiplex PCR, and TCRdb holds only the in-frame ones, with some missing. The data hold 140,000 or so clones, with roughly 77% observed a single time. Material for sequencing was peripheral blood. The receptors originated from a woman in her seventies with COVID-19, enrolled during active disease. The CDR3 runs from the conserved cysteine through the conserved F or W.

TRBV5-4 CASSSGQGRNEQFF
TRBV4-3 CASSQDPSGGPTGQFF
TRBV6-5 CASRRGGAEAFF
TRBV4-1 CASSLGSLNQPQHF
TRBV3-1/TRBV3-2 CASSPKTRTSQYF
TRBV5-1 CASSPEGRTGVSYEQYF
TRBV19 CASSINRDTEAFF
TRBV7-8 CASSRERVGNTEAFF
TRBV6-2/TRBV6-3 CASSYSNLGGGEAFF
TRBV4-1 CASSQLILAGAMRREDTQYF
TRBV23-1 CASSTLTGQGGSPLHF
TRBV12-3/TRBV12-4 CASSQGKGYGYTF
TRBV6-5 CASSYEDYDLTDTQYF
TRBV9 CASSVDGRGTPGELFF
TRBV7-9 CASSLRLAETQETQYF
TRBV5-6 CASSLRLAGTDTQYF
TRBV6-1 CASSEAWGGMNTEAFF
TRBV5-5 CASSLGPGGTEAFF
TRBV4-2 CASGVGGVGPPDTQYF
TRBV19 CASKGLLSSSMNTEAFF
TRBV29-1 CSVASAGGNYGYTF
TRBV7-2 CASSFGSSRRVEKLFF